This TCR beta chain was identified in a study of blood T cell repertoires in COVID-19. Study-wide background: The origin of the acute and convalescent COVID-19 samples was the United States, Italy and Spain. Nucleic acid was either cDNA or gDNA, and it came from T cells, B-cell-depleted T cells, or PBMCs.

Original analysis: How many nucleated cells were present was estimated from reference gene primer amplification. The table came from immunoSEQ multiplex PCR; TCRdb's copy has only in-frame clones and leaves some out. D and trimming were read from the DNA, whereas the V and J calls and clone size are those reported in that table. Found here are more than 40,000 clones, approximately 86% of them singletons; the top ten hold roughly 15%. The length of the CDR3 is 13 residues. Trimming took 0 bases from V and 9 from J, leaving 11 bases between them. Per the germline V gene, CDR1 is SGHNT and CDR2 is YYREEE (reference sequence).

Sequencing was carried out using peripheral blood. The receptor's source is a man in his sixties with active or convalescent COVID-19. The genes are TRBV5-4 and TRBJ2-3; a weak D match, TRBD1 (6 bases). The CDR3 protein is CASSLAPGETQYF. CDR3 bases: TGTGCCAGCAGCTTGGCCCCAGGGGAGACGCAGTATTTT.